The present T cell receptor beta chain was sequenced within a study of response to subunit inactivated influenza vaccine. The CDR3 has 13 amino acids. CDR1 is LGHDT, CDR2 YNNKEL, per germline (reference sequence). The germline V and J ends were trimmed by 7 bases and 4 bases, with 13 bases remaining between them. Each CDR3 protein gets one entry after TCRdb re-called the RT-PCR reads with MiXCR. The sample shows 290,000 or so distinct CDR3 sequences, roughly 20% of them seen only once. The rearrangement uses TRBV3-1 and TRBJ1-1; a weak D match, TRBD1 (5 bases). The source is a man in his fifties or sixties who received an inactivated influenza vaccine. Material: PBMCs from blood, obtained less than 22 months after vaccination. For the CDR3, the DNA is TGTGCCAGCACCCATCGGGGGGGCACTGAAGCTTTCTTT. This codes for CASTHRGGTEAFF.